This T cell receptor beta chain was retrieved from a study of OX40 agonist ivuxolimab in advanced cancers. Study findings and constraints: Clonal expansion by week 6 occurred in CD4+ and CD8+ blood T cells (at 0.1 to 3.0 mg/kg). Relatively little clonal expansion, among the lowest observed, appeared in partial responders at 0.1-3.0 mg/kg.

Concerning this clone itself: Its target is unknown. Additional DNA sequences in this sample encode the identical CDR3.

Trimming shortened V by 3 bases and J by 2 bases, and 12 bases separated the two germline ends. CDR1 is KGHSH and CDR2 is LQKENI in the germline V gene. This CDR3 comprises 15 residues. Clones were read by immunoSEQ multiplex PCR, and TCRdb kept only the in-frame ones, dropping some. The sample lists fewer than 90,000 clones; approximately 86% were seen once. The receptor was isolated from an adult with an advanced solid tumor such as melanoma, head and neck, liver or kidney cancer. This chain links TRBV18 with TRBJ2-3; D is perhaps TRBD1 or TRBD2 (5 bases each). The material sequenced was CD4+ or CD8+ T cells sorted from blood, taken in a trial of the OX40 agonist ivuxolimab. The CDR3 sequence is CASSPPGPSTDTQYF. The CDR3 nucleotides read TGTGCCAGCTCACCCCCGGGACCGTCCACAGATACGCAGTATTTT.